A selection of T cell receptor beta chains follows, all from one sample in a study of T cells after yellow fever vaccination. TCRdb fed the 5' RACE reads into MiXCR, producing one record per CDR3 protein. The sample lists under 550,000 distinct CDR3 sequences; about a fifth were seen once. The sample in question was PBMCs, obtained 20 to 25 days after the first yellow fever vaccination. These receptors all come from a man younger than 35 who received the YFV17D yellow fever vaccine. Both conserved end residues are part of each CDR3. D genes are given only for firm matches. Size is stated for part of the rows, as once, few or many counts, or as a class when the clone is expanded.

d_gene: NA; abundance: NA; v_gene: TRBV6-1; j_gene: TRBJ2-5; CDR3nt: TGTGCCAGCAGTGAAGTAGTGACAGAACCCAGAGAGACCCAGTACTTC; CDR3aa: CASSEVVTEPRETQYF
d_gene: NA; abundance: NA; v_gene: TRBV4-1; j_gene: TRBJ1-1; CDR3nt: TGCGCCAGCAGCCGGGAAGGCGGAGCAAAACGCATGAACACTGAAGCTTTCTTT; CDR3aa: CASSREGGAKRMNTEAFF
d_gene: NA; abundance: NA; v_gene: TRBV5-4; j_gene: TRBJ2-5; CDR3nt: TGTGCCAGCAGCTCCACAAGGTCCTGGAACTTC; CDR3aa: CASSSTRSWNF
d_gene: TRBD1; abundance: NA; v_gene: TRBV4-2; j_gene: TRBJ2-2; CDR3nt: TGTGCCAGCAGCCAAGAAAGGGACAGGGGGTACACCGGGGAGCTGTTTTTT; CDR3aa: CASSQERDRGYTGELFF
d_gene: NA; abundance: NA; v_gene: TRBV11-2; j_gene: TRBJ2-3; CDR3nt: TGTGCCAGCAGCTCTCCCTCCCGTTACCGCGTTTTATCTATGGATACGCAGTATTTT; CDR3aa: CASSSPSRYRVLSMDTQYF
d_gene: NA; abundance: many; v_gene: TRBV7-3; j_gene: TRBJ2-3; CDR3nt: TGTGCCAGCAGCCAACACCCCAAGTCCGGGGGAGATACGCAGTATTTT; CDR3aa: CASSQHPKSGGDTQYF
d_gene: NA; abundance: NA; v_gene: TRBV5-6; j_gene: TRBJ1-1; CDR3nt: TGTGCCAGCAGCGCCCGGAGGAACACTGAAGCTTTCTTT; CDR3aa: CASSARRNTEAFF
d_gene: NA; abundance: few; v_gene: TRBV20-1; j_gene: TRBJ2-5; CDR3nt: TGCAGTGCTAGAGATGGAGGGGGAGAGACCCAGTACTTC; CDR3aa: CSARDGGGETQYF
d_gene: NA; abundance: NA; v_gene: TRBV25-1; j_gene: TRBJ1-6; CDR3nt: TGTGCCAGCAGTGCGGGGAGCAATTCACCCCTCCACTTT; CDR3aa: CASSAGSNSPLHF
d_gene: NA; abundance: NA; v_gene: TRBV6-6; j_gene: TRBJ1-5; CDR3nt: TGTGCCAGCAGCAGGACAAATTATCAGCCCCAGCATTTT; CDR3aa: CASSRTNYQPQHF
d_gene: NA; abundance: NA; v_gene: TRBV20-1; j_gene: TRBJ2-1; CDR3nt: TGCAGTGCTAGTGTCAACCGGCACAATGAGCAGTTCTTC; CDR3aa: CSASVNRHNEQFF
d_gene: NA; abundance: NA; v_gene: TRBV5-5; j_gene: TRBJ2-6; CDR3nt: TGTGCCAGCATCGAAGACAGAAGCTCTGGGGCCAACGTCCTGACTTTC; CDR3aa: CASIEDRSSGANVLTF
d_gene: NA; abundance: NA; v_gene: TRBV27; j_gene: TRBJ1-1; CDR3nt: TGTGCCAGCAGTTTCATAATGGTTGAAGCTTTCTTT; CDR3aa: CASSFIMVEAFF
d_gene: NA; abundance: NA; v_gene: TRBV11-2; j_gene: TRBJ2-1; CDR3nt: TGTGCCAGCAGCACCGAAGGACTGAGCTCCTACAATGAGCAGTTCTTC; CDR3aa: CASSTEGLSSYNEQFF
d_gene: NA; abundance: NA; v_gene: TRBV4-2; j_gene: TRBJ2-7; CDR3nt: TGTGCCAGCAGCCAAGAATCCGCAACAGGGATTCCATACGAGCAGTACTTC; CDR3aa: CASSQESATGIPYEQYF
d_gene: NA; abundance: NA; v_gene: TRBV10-3; j_gene: TRBJ1-5; CDR3nt: TGTGCCATCAGCAATAGTGGCAATCAGCCCCAGCATTTT; CDR3aa: CAISNSGNQPQHF
d_gene: TRBD1; abundance: few; v_gene: TRBV13; j_gene: TRBJ1-1; CDR3nt: TGTGCCAGCAGCTTACGACAGGGGGTCTCTGAAGCTTTCTTT; CDR3aa: CASSLRQGVSEAFF
d_gene: NA; abundance: NA; v_gene: TRBV24-1; j_gene: TRBJ2-5; CDR3nt: TGTGCCACCAGCCTAGGAGAGACCCAGTACTTC; CDR3aa: CATSLGETQYF
d_gene: NA; abundance: few; v_gene: TRBV7-2; j_gene: TRBJ1-3; CDR3nt: TGTGCCAGCAGCCCAACATCTGCAGGAAACACCATATATTTT; CDR3aa: CASSPTSAGNTIYF
d_gene: TRBD2; abundance: NA; v_gene: TRBV12-3/TRBV12-4; j_gene: TRBJ2-1; CDR3nt: TGTGCCAGCACCCCTCATGGCGGGACTAACACCTCCGGCTCCTACAATGAGCAGTTCTTC; CDR3aa: CASTPHGGTNTSGSYNEQFF
d_gene: NA; abundance: few; v_gene: TRBV27; j_gene: TRBJ2-7; CDR3nt: TGTGCCAGCAGCTCCCGGCGGGTGAACTTC; CDR3aa: CASSSRRVNF
d_gene: TRBD2; abundance: few; v_gene: TRBV5-1; j_gene: TRBJ2-7; CDR3nt: TGCGCCAGCAGCTTGGCCGCGGCGGGGGGAGGCTACGAGCAGTACTTC; CDR3aa: CASSLAAAGGGYEQYF
d_gene: NA; abundance: NA; v_gene: TRBV5-6; j_gene: TRBJ1-2; CDR3nt: TGTGCCAGCAGCAATTACGACGGGAATAGCTATGGCTACACCTTC; CDR3aa: CASSNYDGNSYGYTF
d_gene: NA; abundance: NA; v_gene: TRBV7-2; j_gene: TRBJ2-5; CDR3nt: TGTGCCAGCAGCGAGGGACTTGTAGAGACCCAGTACTTC; CDR3aa: CASSEGLVETQYF
d_gene: NA; abundance: few; v_gene: TRBV9; j_gene: TRBJ1-1; CDR3nt: TGTGCCAGCAGCGTAGGAGTTTCCGTAAGGGGAACGGGTAATAACACTGAAGCTTTCTTT; CDR3aa: CASSVGVSVRGTGNNTEAFF
d_gene: NA; abundance: NA; v_gene: TRBV20-1; j_gene: TRBJ1-3; CDR3nt: TGCAGTGCTAGACGGAAAATAGCTGGAAACACCATATATTTT; CDR3aa: CSARRKIAGNTIYF
d_gene: NA; abundance: few; v_gene: TRBV5-6; j_gene: TRBJ1-4; CDR3nt: TGTGCCAGCAGCTCGCCGAAGGGCGGTAATGAAAAACTGTTTTTT; CDR3aa: CASSSPKGGNEKLFF
d_gene: NA; abundance: few; v_gene: TRBV20-1; j_gene: TRBJ2-5; CDR3nt: TGCAGTGCTGACACCCCGTACCAAGAGACCCAGTACTTC; CDR3aa: CSADTPYQETQYF
d_gene: NA; abundance: few; v_gene: TRBV20-1; j_gene: TRBJ2-5; CDR3nt: TGCAGTGCTAGAGATCCGGGGGAGACCCAGTACTTC; CDR3aa: CSARDPGETQYF
d_gene: NA; abundance: NA; v_gene: TRBV9; j_gene: TRBJ2-3; CDR3nt: TGTGCCAGCAGCGTAAGTGGGGGGGCTCCAGATACGCAGTATTTT; CDR3aa: CASSVSGGAPDTQYF
d_gene: TRBD2; abundance: NA; v_gene: TRBV19; j_gene: TRBJ2-1; CDR3nt: TGTGCCAGCCGGACTAGCGGGAGATACAATGAGCAGTTCTTC; CDR3aa: CASRTSGRYNEQFF
d_gene: NA; abundance: NA; v_gene: TRBV3-1; j_gene: TRBJ1-2; CDR3nt: TGTGCCAGCAGCCAAGGCGTTGGGAGAGGGGGCTACACCTTC; CDR3aa: CASSQGVGRGGYTF
d_gene: TRBD1; abundance: few; v_gene: TRBV7-9; j_gene: TRBJ1-5; CDR3nt: TGTGCCAGCAGCTCTGGGGACAGGGATTCTCAGCCCCAGCATTTT; CDR3aa: CASSSGDRDSQPQHF
d_gene: TRBD1; abundance: NA; v_gene: TRBV20-1; j_gene: TRBJ2-2; CDR3nt: TGCTGTGCTAGGGGGACAGACGAAAGCACCGGGGAGCTGTTTTTT; CDR3aa: CCARGTDESTGELFF
d_gene: TRBD1; abundance: few; v_gene: TRBV12-3/TRBV12-4; j_gene: TRBJ2-2; CDR3nt: TGTGCCAGCAGTTTAGTTCTCGGGACAGGAGCACCCTCGAACACCGGGGAGCTGTTTTTT; CDR3aa: CASSLVLGTGAPSNTGELFF
d_gene: NA; abundance: few; v_gene: TRBV11-2; j_gene: TRBJ2-7; CDR3nt: TGTGCCAGCAGCTTATCGTTTTTACTGGAAGAGCAGTACTTC; CDR3aa: CASSLSFLLEEQYF
d_gene: TRBD1; abundance: NA; v_gene: TRBV7-8; j_gene: TRBJ1-5; CDR3nt: TGTGCCAGCAGCAGGGGGCGGGTCAGCAATCAGACCCAGCATTTT; CDR3aa: CASSRGRVSNQTQHF
d_gene: TRBD2; abundance: NA; v_gene: TRBV7-6; j_gene: TRBJ2-3; CDR3nt: TGTGCCAGCAGCTTAGTAGCGGGGGCTAAAACAGATACGCAGTATTTT; CDR3aa: CASSLVAGAKTDTQYF
d_gene: NA; abundance: NA; v_gene: TRBV10-2; j_gene: TRBJ1-1; CDR3nt: TGCGCCAGCACCGACTCCCGATTAACTGAAGCTTTCTTT; CDR3aa: CASTDSRLTEAFF
d_gene: TRBD2; abundance: NA; v_gene: TRBV7-9; j_gene: TRBJ2-3; CDR3nt: TGTGCCAGCAGCTACTGGTCTAGCGGAGCAGATACGCAGTATTTT; CDR3aa: CASSYWSSGADTQYF
d_gene: TRBD1; abundance: NA; v_gene: TRBV6-1; j_gene: TRBJ2-2; CDR3nt: TGTGCCAGCAGTGAGCGACAGGGGCTCACCGGGGAGCTGTTTTTT; CDR3aa: CASSERQGLTGELFF
d_gene: TRBD2; abundance: NA; v_gene: TRBV20-1; j_gene: TRBJ2-3; CDR3nt: TGCAGTGCTAGAGACCCCGGGACTAGCGGGAATACGCAGTATTTT; CDR3aa: CSARDPGTSGNTQYF
d_gene: NA; abundance: few; v_gene: TRBV5-4; j_gene: TRBJ2-5; CDR3nt: TGTGCCAGCAGCTTGGGGACTCCGGGACCCCTCCAAGAGACCCAGTACTTC; CDR3aa: CASSLGTPGPLQETQYF
d_gene: NA; abundance: NA; v_gene: TRBV9; j_gene: TRBJ1-5; CDR3nt: TGTGCCAGCAGCGGATCGGGCCGGCGGGATCAGCCCCAGCATTTT; CDR3aa: CASSGSGRRDQPQHF
d_gene: NA; abundance: NA; v_gene: TRBV27; j_gene: TRBJ1-1; CDR3nt: TGTGCCAGCGTTGGGGTCTCGGACGCTGAAGCTTTCTTT; CDR3aa: CASVGVSDAEAFF
d_gene: TRBD2; abundance: many; v_gene: TRBV20-1; j_gene: TRBJ2-3; CDR3nt: TGCAGAGCGGGGCCCCCTAGCACAGATACGCAGTATTTT; CDR3aa: CRAGPPSTDTQYF
d_gene: TRBD2; abundance: many; v_gene: TRBV4-3; j_gene: TRBJ2-1; CDR3nt: TGCGCCAGCAGCCAACTCAGCGGGGGGCACAATGAGCAGTTCTTC; CDR3aa: CASSQLSGGHNEQFF
d_gene: TRBD2; abundance: few; v_gene: TRBV20-1; j_gene: TRBJ2-3; CDR3nt: TGCAGTGCTAGAGCCTCGAGCCAACTAGCGGGGGGTTCCTCTAGCACAGATACGCAGTATTTT; CDR3aa: CSARASSQLAGGSSSTDTQYF